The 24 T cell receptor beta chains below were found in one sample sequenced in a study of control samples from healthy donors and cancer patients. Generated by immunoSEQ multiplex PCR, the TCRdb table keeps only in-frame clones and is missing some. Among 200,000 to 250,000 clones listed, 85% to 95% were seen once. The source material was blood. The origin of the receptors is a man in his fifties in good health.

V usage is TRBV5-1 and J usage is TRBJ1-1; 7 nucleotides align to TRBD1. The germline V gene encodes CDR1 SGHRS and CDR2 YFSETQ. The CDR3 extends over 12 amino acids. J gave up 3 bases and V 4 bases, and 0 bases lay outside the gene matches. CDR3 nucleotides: TGCGCCAGCAGCGGGACAGACACTGAAGCTTTCTTT. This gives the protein CASSGTDTEAFF. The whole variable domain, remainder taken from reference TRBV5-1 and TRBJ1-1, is KAGVTQTPRYLIKTRGQQVTLSCSPISGHRSVSWYQQTPGQGLQFLFEYFSETQRNKGNFPGRFSGRQFSNSRSEMNVSTLELGDSALYLCASSGTDTEAFFGQGTRLTVV.

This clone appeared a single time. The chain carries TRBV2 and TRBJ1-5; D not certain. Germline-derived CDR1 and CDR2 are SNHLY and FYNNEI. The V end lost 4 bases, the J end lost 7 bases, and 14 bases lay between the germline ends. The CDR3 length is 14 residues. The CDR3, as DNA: TGTGCCAGCAGTGTAGGGCAGGACTTACAGCCCCAGCATTTT. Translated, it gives CASSVGQDLQPQHF.

The CDR3 spells CASSEYGSYEQYF. CDR3 bases: TGTGCCAGCAGTGAATATGGCAGCTACGAGCAGTACTTC. The chain carries TRBV25-1 and TRBJ2-7; D gene uncertain. Germline lookup yields CDR1 MGHDK and CDR2 SYGVNS. This CDR3 has 13 residues. V lost 0 bases to trimming and J lost 3 bases, with 6 bases between them.

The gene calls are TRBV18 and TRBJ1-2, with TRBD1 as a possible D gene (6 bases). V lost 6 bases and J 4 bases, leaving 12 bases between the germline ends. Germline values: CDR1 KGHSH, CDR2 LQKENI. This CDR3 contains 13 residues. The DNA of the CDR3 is TGTGCCAGCTCTCCGGACAGAATCTATGGCTACACCTTC. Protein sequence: CASSPDRIYGYTF.

The CDR3 nucleotides are TGTGCCAGTACCCTCGGGGGCTATGGCTACACCTTC. This sequence encodes CASTLGGYGYTF. V usage is TRBV19 and J usage is TRBJ1-2; a weak D match, TRBD1 (5 bases). There are 12 residues in the CDR3. V shed 7 bases and J shed 4 bases, with 10 bases lying between them. Germline V lookup: CDR1 LNHDA, CDR2 SQIVND (reference sequence).

The CDR3 DNA is TGTGCCAGCAGTTACTCGACTGGCAACCACCGAACCTACGAGCAGTACTTC. It specifies CASSYSTGNHRTYEQYF. The chain employs TRBV6-2 or TRBV6-3 and TRBJ2-7; D gene ambiguous. This CDR3 has 17 residues. V was trimmed by 0 bases and J by 2 bases, leaving 17 bases between them. CDR1 and CDR2 (germline): MNHEY, SVGEGT.

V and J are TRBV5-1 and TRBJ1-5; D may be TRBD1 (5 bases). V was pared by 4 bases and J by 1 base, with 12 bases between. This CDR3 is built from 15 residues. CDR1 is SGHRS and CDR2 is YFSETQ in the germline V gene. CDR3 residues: CASSRGEGSNQPQHF. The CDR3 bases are TGCGCCAGCAGCCGGGGGGAAGGGAGCAATCAGCCCCAGCATTTT.

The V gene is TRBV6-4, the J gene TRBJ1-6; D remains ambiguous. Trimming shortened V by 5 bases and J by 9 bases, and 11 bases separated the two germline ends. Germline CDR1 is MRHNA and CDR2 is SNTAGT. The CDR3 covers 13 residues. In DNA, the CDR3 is TGTGCCAGCAGTCTTGGCGTTTCTTCACCCCTCCACTTT. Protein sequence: CASSLGVSSPLHF.

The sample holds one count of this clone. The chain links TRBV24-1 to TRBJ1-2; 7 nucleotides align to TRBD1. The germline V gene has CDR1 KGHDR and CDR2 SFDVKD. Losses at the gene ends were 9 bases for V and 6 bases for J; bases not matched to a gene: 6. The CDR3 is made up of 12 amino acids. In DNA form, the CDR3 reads TGTGCCACCGGACAGGATGTAGATGGCTACACCTTC. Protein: CATGQDVDGYTF.

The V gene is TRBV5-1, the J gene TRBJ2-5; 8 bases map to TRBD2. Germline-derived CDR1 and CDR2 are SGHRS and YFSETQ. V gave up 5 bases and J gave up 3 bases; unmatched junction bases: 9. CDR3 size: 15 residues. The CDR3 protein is CASRPRGGQEETQYF. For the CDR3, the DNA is TGCGCCAGCAGGCCGCGCGGGGGGCAGGAAGAGACCCAGTACTTC.

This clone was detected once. The CDR3 protein is CASSYSNGGHEQYV. CDR3 bases: TGTGCCAGCAGTTACTCGAATGGGGGCCACGAGCAGTACGTC. J is TRBJ2-7 and V is TRBV6-5; TRBD1 is a possible D gene (6 bases). CDR3 length equals 14 residues. V was pared by 0 bases and J by 5 bases, with 11 bases between. The V gene's germline CDR1 is MNHEY and CDR2 SVGAGI.

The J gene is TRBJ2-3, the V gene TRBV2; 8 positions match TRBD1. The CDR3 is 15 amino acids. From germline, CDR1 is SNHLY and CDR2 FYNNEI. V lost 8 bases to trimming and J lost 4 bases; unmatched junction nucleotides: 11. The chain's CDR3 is CASSKGQGAADTQYF. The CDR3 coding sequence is TGTGCCAGCTCCAAGGGGCAGGGGGCGGCAGATACGCAGTATTTT. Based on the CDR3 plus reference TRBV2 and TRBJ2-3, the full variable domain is EPEVTQTPSHQVTQMGQEVILRCVPISNHLYFYWYRQILGQKVEFLVSFYNNEISEKSEIFDDQFSVERPDGSNFTLKIRSTKLEDSAMYFCASSKGQGAADTQYFGPGTRLTVL.

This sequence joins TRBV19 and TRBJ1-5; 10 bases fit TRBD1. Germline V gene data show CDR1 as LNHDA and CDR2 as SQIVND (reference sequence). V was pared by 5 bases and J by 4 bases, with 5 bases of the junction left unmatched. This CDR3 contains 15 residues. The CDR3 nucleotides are TGTGCCAGTAGTGCGACAGGGGGCCCGAATCAGCCCCAGCATTTT. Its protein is CASSATGGPNQPQHF. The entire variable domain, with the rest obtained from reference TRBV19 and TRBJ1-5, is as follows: DGGITQSPKYLFRKEGQNVTLSCEQNLNHDAMYWYRQDPGQGLRLIYYSQIVNDFQKGDIAEGYSVSREKKESFPLTVTSAQKNPTAFYLCASSATGGPNQPQHFGDGTRLSIL.

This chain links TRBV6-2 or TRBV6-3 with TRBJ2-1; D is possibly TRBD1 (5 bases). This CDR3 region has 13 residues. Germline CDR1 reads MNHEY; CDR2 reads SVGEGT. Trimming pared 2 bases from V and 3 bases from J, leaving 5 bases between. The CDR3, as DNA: TGTGCCAGCAGTTACGGACACTACAATGAGCAGTTCTTC. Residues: CASSYGHYNEQFF.

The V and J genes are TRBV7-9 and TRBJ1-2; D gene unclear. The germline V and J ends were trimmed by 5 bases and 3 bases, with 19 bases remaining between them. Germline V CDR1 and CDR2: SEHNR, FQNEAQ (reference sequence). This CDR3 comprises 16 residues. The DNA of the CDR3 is TGTGCCAGCAGCACCTCCTACGGGGAGTCGGACTATGGCTACACCTTC. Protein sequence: CASSTSYGESDYGYTF.

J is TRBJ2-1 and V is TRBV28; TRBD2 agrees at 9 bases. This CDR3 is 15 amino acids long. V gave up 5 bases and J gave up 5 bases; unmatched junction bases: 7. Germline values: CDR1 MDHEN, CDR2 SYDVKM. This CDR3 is CASSLPSGVHNEQFF. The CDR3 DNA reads TGTGCCAGCAGTCTGCCTAGCGGGGTTCACAATGAGCAGTTCTTC.

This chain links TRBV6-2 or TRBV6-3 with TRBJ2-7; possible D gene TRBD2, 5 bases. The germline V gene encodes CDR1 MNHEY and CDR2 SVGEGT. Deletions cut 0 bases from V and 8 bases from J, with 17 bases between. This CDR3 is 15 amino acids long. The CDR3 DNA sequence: TGTGCCAGCAGTTACTCGGCGGGCGATCCCATTCAGCAGTACTTC. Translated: CASSYSAGDPIQQYF.

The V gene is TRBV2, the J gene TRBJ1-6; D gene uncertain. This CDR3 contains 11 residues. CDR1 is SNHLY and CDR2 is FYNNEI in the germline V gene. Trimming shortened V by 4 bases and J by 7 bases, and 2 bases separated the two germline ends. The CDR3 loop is CASSGNSPLHF. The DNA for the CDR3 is TGTGCCAGCAGTGGCAATTCACCCCTCCACTTT.

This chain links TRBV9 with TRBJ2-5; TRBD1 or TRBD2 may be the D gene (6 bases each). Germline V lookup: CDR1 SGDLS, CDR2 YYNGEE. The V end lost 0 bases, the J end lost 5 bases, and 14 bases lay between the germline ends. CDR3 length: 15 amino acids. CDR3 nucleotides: TGTGCCAGCAGCGTAGCTAGGCAGGGGAGGGAGACCCAGTACTTC. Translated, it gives CASSVARQGRETQYF.

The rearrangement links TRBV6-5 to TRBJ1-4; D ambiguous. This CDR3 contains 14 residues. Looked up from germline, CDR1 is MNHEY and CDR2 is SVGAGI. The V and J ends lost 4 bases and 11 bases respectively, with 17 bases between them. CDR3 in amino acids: CASSSPATGRKLFF. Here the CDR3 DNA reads TGTGCCAGCAGTTCCCCGGCGACTGGAAGGAAACTGTTTTTT.

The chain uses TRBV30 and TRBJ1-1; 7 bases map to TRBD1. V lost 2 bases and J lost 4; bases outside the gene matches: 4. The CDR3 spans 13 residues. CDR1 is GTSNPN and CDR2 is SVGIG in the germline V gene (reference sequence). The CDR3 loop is CAWSRDSGTEAFF. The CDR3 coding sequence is TGTGCCTGGAGTCGGGACAGCGGCACTGAAGCTTTCTTT.

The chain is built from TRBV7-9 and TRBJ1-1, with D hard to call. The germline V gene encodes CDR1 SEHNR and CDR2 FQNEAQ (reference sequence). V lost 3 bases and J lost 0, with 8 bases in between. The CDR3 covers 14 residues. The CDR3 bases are TGTGCCAGCAGCTTTAGCGGGCTGAACACTGAAGCTTTCTTT. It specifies CASSFSGLNTEAFF.

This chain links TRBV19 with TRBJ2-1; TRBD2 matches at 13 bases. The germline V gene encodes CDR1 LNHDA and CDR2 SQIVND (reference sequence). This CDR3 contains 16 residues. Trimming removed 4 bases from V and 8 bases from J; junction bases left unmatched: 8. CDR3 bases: TGTGCCAGTAGTACCGAACTAGCGGGGGGGCCTGATGAGCAGTTCTTC. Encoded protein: CASSTELAGGPDEQFF.

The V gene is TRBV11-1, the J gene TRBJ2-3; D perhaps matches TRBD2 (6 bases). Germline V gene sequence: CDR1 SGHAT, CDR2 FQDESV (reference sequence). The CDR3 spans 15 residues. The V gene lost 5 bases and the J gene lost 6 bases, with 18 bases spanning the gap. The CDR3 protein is CASSTRLEGGDTQYF. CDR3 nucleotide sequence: TGTGCCAGCAGCACCCGACTAGAAGGCGGCGATACGCAGTATTTT.